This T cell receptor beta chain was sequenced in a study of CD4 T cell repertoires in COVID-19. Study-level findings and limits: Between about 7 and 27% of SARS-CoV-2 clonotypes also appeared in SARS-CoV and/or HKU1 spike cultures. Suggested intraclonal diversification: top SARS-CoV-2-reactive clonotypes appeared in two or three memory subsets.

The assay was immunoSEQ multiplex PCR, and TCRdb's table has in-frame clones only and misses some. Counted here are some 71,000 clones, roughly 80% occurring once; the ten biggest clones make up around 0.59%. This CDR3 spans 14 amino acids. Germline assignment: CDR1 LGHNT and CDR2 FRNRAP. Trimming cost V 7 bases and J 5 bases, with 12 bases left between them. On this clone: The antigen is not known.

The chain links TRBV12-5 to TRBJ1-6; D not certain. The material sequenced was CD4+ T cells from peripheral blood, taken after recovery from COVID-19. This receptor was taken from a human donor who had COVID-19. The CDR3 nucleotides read TGTGCTAGTGACCTAGGCGGTAATAATTCACCCCTCCACTTT. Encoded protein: CASDLGGNNSPLHF.